The text below deals with one T cell receptor (beta chain). The antigen remains undetermined. An approximately 130-subject validation cohort, separate from the roughly 670-subject first cohort, supplied the donors. Unmatched junction bases numbered 6, after V lost 4 bases and J lost 6 bases. CDR1 SGHRS and CDR2 YFSETQ come from the germline V gene. There are 14 residues in the CDR3. The sample is drawn from a study of cytomegalovirus exposure and HLA in healthy donors. Study information: The same platform was used for the roughly 120 validation repertoires as for the 600 to 700 first-cohort repertoires, as reported in a later analysis.

Overall study results and limits: Three chains tied to CMV proved CMV antigen-specific in vitro. Overall, roughly 150 TCR beta chains were annotated as cytomegalovirus-associated.

The method was immunoSEQ multiplex PCR; TCRdb's version includes in-frame clones alone and lacks a portion of them. Here the sample spans roughly 220,000 clones, approximately 88% being singletons. The chain employs TRBV5-1 and TRBJ2-7; 11 bases match TRBD2. The receptor comes from a woman in her 30s in good health and CMV-seropositive. The sequencing input was PBMCs. CDR3 region: CASSAETSGSEQYF. CDR3 nucleotide sequence: TGCGCCAGCAGCGCAGAAACTAGCGGGAGCGAGCAGTACTTC.